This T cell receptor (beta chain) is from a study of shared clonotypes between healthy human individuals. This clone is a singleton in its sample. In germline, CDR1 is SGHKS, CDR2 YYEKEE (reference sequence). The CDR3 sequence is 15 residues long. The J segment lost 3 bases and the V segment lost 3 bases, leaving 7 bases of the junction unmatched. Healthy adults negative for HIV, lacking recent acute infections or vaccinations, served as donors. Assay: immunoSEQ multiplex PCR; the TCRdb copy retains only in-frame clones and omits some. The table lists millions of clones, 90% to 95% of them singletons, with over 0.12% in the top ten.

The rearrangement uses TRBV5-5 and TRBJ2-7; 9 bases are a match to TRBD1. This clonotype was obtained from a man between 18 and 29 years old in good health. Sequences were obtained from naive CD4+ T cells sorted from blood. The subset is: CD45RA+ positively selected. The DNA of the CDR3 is TGTGCCAGCAGCTCCAATCCGGGACAGGGCTACGAGCAGTACTTC. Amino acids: CASSSNPGQGYEQYF.